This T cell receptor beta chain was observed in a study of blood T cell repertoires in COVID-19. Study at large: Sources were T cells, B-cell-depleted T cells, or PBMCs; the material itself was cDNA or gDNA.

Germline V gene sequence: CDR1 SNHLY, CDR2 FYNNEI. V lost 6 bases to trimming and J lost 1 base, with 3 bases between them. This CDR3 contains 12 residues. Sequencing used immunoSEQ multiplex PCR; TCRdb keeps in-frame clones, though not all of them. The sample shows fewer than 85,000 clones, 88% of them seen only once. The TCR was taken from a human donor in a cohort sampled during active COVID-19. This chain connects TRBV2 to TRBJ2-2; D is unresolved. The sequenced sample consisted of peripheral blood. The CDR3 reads CASSQNTGELFF. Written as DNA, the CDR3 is TGTGCCAGCAGCCAGAACACCGGGGAGCTGTTTTTT.